A single sample is the source of the 10 T cell receptor beta chains below, sequenced in a study of blood T cells in healthy people across ages. A second roughly 7 to 12 cycle PCR used barcoded and J-beta primers. TCRdb fed the 5' RACE reads into MiXCR, producing one record per CDR3 protein. Of 650,000 to 800,000 distinct CDR3 sequences listed, under 45% were seen once; the top ten hold approximately 20%. Source material: blood. These receptors were obtained from a man aged 60 to 69 in good health.

The chain has TRBV5-1 and TRBJ2-3, with 9 bases that match TRBD2. Germline CDR1 is SGHRS and CDR2 is YFSETQ. The CDR3 loop spans 16 amino acids. With 4 bases clipped from V and 2 bases from J, the junction kept 8 bases outside the gene matches. For the CDR3, the DNA is TGCGCCAGCAGCAACTCGCGGGGGGGGCCCACAGATACGCAGTATTTT. This sequence encodes CASSNSRGGPTDTQYF.

This clonotype was counted a few times. The CDR3 DNA reads TGTGCCAGCAGCTTCAGACTAGCGGGGAGTAATGAGCAGTTCTTC. Residues: CASSFRLAGSNEQFF. The chain links TRBV7-2 to TRBJ2-1, with 11 bases that match TRBD2. CDR1 SGHTA and CDR2 FQGNSA come from the germline V gene. V trimming: 3 bases; J trimming: 7 bases; junction bases outside the gene matches: 5. The CDR3 has 15 amino acids.

Of note for this clonotype: Just one base apart from a much larger clone, this may be a read error. The chain is built from TRBV4-1 and TRBJ1-5, with a weak D call TRBD1 (5 bases). This CDR3 is 15 amino acids long. V was shortened by 4 bases and J by 4 bases, with 14 bases between the two germline ends. CDR1 MGHRA and CDR2 YSYEKL come from the germline V gene. The CDR3 nucleotides are TGCGCCAGCAGCCGGGCAGGGAGAGGTAATCAGCCCCAGCATTTT. It encodes CASSRAGRGNQPQHF.

The V call is TRBV20-1, the J call TRBJ2-1; the match to TRBD2 covers 14 bases. J was trimmed by 8 bases and V by 2 bases; bases with no gene match: 11. The CDR3 loop spans 17 amino acids. Germline CDR1 is DFQATT and CDR2 is SNEGSKA (reference sequence). The CDR3 reads CSARNDLTSGGVYEQFF. The DNA for the CDR3 is TGCAGTGCTAGAAACGACCTGACTAGCGGGGGGGTCTATGAGCAGTTCTTC.

With respect to this clonotype: At one end, the junction sequence differs from germline, possibly due to a read error. This rearrangement joins TRBV7-8 to TRBJ2-3, with TRBD1 matching 8 bases. The germline V gene encodes CDR1 SGHVS and CDR2 FQNEAQ. The CDR3 has 15 residues. CDR3 sequence reads: CASSLAGYGTGTQYF. The DNA for the CDR3 is TGTGCCAGCAGCTTAGCTGGTTATGGGACAGGTACGCAGTATTTT.

The CDR3 DNA reads TGTGCCAGCAGGGAGGGACAGTCCTACGAGCAGTACTTC. Translated, it gives CASREGQSYEQYF. The rearrangement joins TRBV6-5 to TRBJ2-7, with a tentative D call TRBD1 (7 bases). The CDR3 contains 13 residues. V was trimmed by 6 bases and J by 1 base, leaving 10 bases between them. Germline loops: CDR1 MNHEY, CDR2 SVGAGI.

The rearrangement links TRBV12-3 or TRBV12-4 to TRBJ2-7; 9 nucleotides line up with TRBD1. V shed 5 bases, J shed 4 bases, and the junction held 9 bases outside the gene matches. The CDR3 has 15 amino acids. This chain's CDR3 is CASSPVDRGGYEQYF. The CDR3, as DNA: TGTGCCAGCAGTCCCGTGGACAGGGGCGGATACGAGCAGTACTTC.

This clonotype was seen many times. The junction differs from germline at one of its ends, possibly a read error. The chain employs TRBV7-7 and TRBJ2-3, with TRBD2 matching 13 bases. Germline V gives CDR1 SSHAT, CDR2 FNYEAQ (reference sequence). The CDR3 consists of 16 residues. CDR3 loop: CASSPGTSGGTDTQYF. The DNA for the CDR3 is TGTGCTAGCAGTCCCGGGACTAGCGGGGGCACAGATACGCAGTATTTT.

This clonotype was seen more than once but under ten times. The chain employs TRBV5-1 and TRBJ2-7; TRBD1 matches at 8 bases. Germline loops: CDR1 SGHRS, CDR2 YFSETQ. The J segment lost 7 bases and the V segment lost 4 bases, leaving 19 bases of the junction unmatched. The CDR3 extends over 17 amino acids. CDR3 sequence reads: CASSPRQGSTGDNEQYF. CDR3 nucleotides: TGCGCCAGCAGCCCACGACAGGGGTCGACGGGGGACAATGAGCAGTACTTC.

This clonotype was counted between two and nine times. This rearrangement joins TRBV25-1 to TRBJ1-1; no clear D. The CDR3 covers 12 residues. Trimming left V 3 bases short and J 7 bases short, with 9 bases between. The germline CDR1 and CDR2 sequences are MGHDK and SYGVNS. CDR3 sequence reads: CASSDWGGEAFF. In DNA form, the CDR3 reads TGTGCCAGCAGTGATTGGGGTGGTGAAGCTTTCTTT.